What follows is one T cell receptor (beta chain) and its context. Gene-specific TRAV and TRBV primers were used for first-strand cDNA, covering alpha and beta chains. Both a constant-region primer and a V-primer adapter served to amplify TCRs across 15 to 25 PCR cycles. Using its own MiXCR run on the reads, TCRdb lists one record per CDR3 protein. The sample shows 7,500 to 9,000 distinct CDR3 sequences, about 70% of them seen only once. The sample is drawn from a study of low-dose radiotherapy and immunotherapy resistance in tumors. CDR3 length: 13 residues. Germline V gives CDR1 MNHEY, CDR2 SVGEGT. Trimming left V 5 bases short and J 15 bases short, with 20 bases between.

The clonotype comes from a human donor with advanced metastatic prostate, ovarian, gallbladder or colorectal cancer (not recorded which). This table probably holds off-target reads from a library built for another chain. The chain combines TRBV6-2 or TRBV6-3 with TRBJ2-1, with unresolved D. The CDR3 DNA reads TGTGCCAGCAGTGATGGTGGACCGCTATCCTTGTTCTTC. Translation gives CASSDGGPLSLFF.